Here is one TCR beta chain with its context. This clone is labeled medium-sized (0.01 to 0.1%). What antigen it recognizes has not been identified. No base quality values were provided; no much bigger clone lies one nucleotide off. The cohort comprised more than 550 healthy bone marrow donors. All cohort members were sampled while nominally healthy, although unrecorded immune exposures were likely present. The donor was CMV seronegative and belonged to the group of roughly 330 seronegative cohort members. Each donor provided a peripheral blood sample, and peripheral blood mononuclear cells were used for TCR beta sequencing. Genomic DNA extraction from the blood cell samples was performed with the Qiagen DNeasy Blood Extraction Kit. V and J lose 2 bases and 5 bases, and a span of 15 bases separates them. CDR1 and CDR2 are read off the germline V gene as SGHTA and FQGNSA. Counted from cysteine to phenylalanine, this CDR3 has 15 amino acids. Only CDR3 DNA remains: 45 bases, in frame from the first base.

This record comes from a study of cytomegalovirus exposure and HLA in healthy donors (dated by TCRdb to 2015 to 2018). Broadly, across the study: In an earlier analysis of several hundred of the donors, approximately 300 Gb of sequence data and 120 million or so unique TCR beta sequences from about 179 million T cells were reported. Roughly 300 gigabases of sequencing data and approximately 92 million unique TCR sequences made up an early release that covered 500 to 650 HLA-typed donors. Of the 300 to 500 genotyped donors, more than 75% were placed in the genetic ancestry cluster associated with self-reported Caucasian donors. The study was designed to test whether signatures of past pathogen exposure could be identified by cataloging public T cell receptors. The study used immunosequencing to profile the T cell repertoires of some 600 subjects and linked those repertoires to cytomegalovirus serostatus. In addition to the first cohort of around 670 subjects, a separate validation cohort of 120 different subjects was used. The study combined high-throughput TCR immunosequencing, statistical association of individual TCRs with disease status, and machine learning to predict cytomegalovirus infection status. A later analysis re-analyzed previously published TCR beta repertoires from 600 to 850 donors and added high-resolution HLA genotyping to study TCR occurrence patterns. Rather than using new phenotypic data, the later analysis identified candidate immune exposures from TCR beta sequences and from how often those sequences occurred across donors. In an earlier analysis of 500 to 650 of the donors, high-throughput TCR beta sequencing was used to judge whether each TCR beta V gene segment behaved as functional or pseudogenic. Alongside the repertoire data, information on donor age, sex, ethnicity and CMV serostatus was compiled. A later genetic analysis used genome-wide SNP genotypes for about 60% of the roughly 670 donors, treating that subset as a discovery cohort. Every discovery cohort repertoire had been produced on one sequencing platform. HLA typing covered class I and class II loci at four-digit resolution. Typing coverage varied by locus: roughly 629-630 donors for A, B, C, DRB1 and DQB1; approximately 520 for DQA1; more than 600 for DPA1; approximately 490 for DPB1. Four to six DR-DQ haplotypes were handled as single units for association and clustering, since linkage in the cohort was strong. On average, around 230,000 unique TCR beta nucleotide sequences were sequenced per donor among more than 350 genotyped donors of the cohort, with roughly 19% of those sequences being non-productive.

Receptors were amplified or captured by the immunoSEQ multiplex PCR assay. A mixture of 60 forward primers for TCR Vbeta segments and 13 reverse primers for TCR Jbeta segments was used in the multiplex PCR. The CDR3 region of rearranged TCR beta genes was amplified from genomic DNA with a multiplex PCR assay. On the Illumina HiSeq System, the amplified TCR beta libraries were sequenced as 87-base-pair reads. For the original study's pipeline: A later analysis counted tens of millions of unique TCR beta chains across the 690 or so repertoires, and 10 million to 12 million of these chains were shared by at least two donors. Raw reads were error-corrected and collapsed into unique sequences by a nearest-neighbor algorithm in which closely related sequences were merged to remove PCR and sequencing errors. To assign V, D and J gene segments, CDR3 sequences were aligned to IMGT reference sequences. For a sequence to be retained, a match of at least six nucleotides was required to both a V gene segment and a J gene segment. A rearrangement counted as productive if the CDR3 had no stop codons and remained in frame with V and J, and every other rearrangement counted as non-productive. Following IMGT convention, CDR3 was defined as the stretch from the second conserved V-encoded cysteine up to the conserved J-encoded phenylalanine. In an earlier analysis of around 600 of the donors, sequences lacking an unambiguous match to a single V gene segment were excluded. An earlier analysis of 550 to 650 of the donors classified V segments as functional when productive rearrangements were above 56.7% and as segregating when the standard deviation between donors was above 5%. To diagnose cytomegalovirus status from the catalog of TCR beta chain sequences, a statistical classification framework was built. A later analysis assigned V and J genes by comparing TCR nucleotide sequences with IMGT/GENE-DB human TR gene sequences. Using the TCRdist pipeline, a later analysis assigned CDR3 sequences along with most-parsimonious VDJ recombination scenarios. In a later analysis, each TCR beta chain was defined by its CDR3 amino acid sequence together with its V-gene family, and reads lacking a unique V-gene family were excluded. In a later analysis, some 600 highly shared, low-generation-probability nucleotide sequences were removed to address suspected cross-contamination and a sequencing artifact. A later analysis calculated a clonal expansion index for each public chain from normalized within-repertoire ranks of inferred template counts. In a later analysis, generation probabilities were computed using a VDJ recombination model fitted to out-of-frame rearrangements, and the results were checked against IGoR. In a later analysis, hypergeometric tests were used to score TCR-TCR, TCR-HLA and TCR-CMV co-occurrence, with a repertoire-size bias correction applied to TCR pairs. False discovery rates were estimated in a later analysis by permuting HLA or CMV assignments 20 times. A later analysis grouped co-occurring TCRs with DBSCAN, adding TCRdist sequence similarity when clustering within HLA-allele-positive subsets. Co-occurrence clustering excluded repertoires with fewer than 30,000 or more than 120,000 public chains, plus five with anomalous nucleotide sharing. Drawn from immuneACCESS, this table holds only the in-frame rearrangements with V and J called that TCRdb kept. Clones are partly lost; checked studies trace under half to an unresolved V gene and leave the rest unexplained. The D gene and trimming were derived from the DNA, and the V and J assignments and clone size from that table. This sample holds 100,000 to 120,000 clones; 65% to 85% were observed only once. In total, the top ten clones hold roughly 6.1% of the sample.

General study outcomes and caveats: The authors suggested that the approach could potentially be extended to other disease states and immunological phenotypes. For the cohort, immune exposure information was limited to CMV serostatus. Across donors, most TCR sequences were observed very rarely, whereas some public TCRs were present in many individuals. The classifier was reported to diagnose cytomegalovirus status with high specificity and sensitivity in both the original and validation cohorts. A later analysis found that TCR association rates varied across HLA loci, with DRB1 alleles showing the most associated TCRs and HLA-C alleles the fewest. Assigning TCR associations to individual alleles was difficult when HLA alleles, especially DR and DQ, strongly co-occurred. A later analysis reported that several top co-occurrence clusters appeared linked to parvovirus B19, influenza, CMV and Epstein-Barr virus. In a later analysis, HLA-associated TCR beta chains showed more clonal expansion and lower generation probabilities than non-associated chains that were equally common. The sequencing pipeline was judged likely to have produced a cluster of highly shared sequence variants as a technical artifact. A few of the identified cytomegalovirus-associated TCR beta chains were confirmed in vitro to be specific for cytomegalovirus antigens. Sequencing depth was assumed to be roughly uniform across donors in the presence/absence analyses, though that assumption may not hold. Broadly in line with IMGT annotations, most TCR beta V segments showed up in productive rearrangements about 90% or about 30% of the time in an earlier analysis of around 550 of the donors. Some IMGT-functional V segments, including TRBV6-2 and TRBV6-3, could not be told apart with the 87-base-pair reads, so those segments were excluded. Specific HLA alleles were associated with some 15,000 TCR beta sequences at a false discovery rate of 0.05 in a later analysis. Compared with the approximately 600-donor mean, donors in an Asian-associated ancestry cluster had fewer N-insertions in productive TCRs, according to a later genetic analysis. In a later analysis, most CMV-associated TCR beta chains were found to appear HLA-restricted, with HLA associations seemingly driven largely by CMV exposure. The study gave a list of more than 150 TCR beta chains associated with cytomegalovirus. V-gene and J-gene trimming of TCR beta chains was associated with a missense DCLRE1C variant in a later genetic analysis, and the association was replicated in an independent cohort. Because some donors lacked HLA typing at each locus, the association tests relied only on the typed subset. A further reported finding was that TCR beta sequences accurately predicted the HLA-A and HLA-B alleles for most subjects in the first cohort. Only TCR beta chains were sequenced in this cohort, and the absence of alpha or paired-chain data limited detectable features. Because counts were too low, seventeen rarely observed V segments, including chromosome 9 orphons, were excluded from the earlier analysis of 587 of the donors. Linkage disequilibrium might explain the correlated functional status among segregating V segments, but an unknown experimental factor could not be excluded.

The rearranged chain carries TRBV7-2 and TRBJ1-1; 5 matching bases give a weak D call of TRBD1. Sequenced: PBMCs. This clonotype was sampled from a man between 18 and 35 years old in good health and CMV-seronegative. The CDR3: CASSLSPGGETEAFF. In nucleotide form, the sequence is TGTGCCAGCAGCTTATCCCCGGGAGGGGAGACTGAAGCTTTCTTT.